What follows are 12 T cell receptor beta chains derived from one specimen sequenced in a study of shared clonotypes between healthy human individuals. Method: immunoSEQ multiplex PCR; TCRdb's copy keeps in-frame clones and lacks some. The top ten clones hold 0.095% to 0.12% of a sample with a few hundred thousand clones, roughly 95% of them seen once. Positive CCR7 selection of CD45RO-negative cells yielded the naive CD8 cells, and terminally differentiated effector memory CD45RA+ cells were excluded. Sequenced sample: naive CD8+ T cells sorted from blood. The receptors come from a woman between 25 and 40 years old in good health.

The V call is TRBV5-4, the J call TRBJ2-1, with D perhaps TRBD2 (6 bases). The CDR3 spans 19 residues. Germline CDR1 is SGHNT and CDR2 is YYREEE (reference sequence). Trimming shortened V by 3 bases and J by 3 bases, and 25 bases separated the two germline ends. The CDR3 DNA sequence: TGTGCCAGCAGCTCGACGTGGACTACCTACGGAAAAGACTACAATGAGCAGTTCTTC. Its protein product is CASSSTWTTYGKDYNEQFF.

The J gene is TRBJ2-7, the V gene TRBV27, with TRBD2 matching over 7 bases. This CDR3 has 10 residues. Germline assignment: CDR1 MNHEY and CDR2 SMNVEV (reference sequence). With V trimmed by 11 bases and J by 2 bases, 0 bases remained unmatched. The CDR3 DNA reads as TGTGCCGCGGGGGCCTACGAGCAGTACTTC. This codes for CAAGAYEQYF.

The chain employs TRBV14 and TRBJ2-7, with D uncertain. Germline-derived CDR1 and CDR2 are SGHDN and FVKESK. The CDR3 has 15 amino acids. V gave up 1 base and J gave up 0 bases, with 10 bases separating them. CDR3: CASSQGSAISYEQYF. In nucleotides, the CDR3 is TGTGCCAGCAGCCAAGGAAGTGCTATCTCCTACGAGCAGTACTTC.

The chain uses TRBV4-2 and TRBJ1-2; D gene ambiguous. This CDR3 region has 18 residues. CDR1 and CDR2 (germline): LGHNA, YNFKEQ. V gave up 3 bases and J gave up 3 bases, with 23 bases separating them. In nucleotides, the CDR3 is TGTGCCAGCAGCCATCCTCTATCCTATGAGAATACGGACTATGGCTACACCTTC. This codes for CASSHPLSYENTDYGYTF.

The chain uses TRBV5-1 and TRBJ2-6; no reliable D call. V lost 0 bases, J lost 4 bases, and 8 bases lay in between. This CDR3 is built from 15 residues. Per germline, CDR1 SGHRS and CDR2 YFSETQ. The CDR3 sequence: CASSLALSGANVLTF. CDR3 sequence (DNA): TGCGCCAGCAGCTTGGCCCTTTCCGGGGCCAACGTCCTGACTTTC.

This clone was seen a handful of times. V usage is TRBV4-2 and J usage is TRBJ1-5, with D tentatively TRBD1 (6 bases). From germline, CDR1 is LGHNA and CDR2 YNFKEQ. The ends were cut back, 1 base at V and 0 bases at J, with 10 bases in the middle. This CDR3 region has 16 residues. The CDR3 loop is CASSQGTVYSNQPQHF. The DNA of the CDR3 is TGTGCCAGCAGCCAAGGGACAGTTTATAGCAATCAGCCCCAGCATTTT.

The V and J genes are TRBV4-1 and TRBJ2-3, with 7 nucleotides matching TRBD1. With V trimmed by 3 bases and J by 2 bases, 5 bases remained unmatched. The CDR3 covers 15 residues. Germline V gene lookup returns CDR1 MGHRA and CDR2 YSYEKL. The CDR3 region is CASSHGQAHTDTQYF. For the CDR3, the DNA is TGCGCCAGCAGCCACGGACAGGCTCACACAGATACGCAGTATTTT.

The V gene is TRBV9, the J gene TRBJ1-2; D perhaps matches TRBD1 (6 bases). The CDR3 is made up of 13 amino acids. CDR1 is SGDLS, CDR2 YYNGEE, per germline. Trimming took 4 bases from V and 6 from J, leaving 13 bases between them. The CDR3 DNA reads TGTGCCAGCAGCAACCCACAGGGAAATGGCTACACCTTC. Translation gives CASSNPQGNGYTF.

The chain joins TRBV7-2 to TRBJ1-2; D may be TRBD1 (5 bases). Germline assignment: CDR1 SGHTA and CDR2 FQGNSA. V was pared by 1 base and J by 8 bases, with 14 bases between. The CDR3 consists of 14 residues. CDR3 in DNA: TGTGCCAGCAGCTTAGTAGAAGACAGCTCCGGCTACACCTTC. This encodes CASSLVEDSSGYTF. The full variable domain, completed using reference TRBV7-2 and TRBJ1-2, is GAGVSQSPSNKVTEKGKDVELRCDPISGHTALYWYRQSLGQGLEFLIYFQGNSAPDKSGLPSDRFSAERTGGSVSTLTIQRTQQEDSAVYLCASSLVEDSSGYTFGSGTRLTVV.

This chain connects TRBV6-5 to TRBJ2-7; TRBD1 might be the D (6 bases). The CDR3 has 13 residues. Per germline, CDR1 MNHEY and CDR2 SVGAGI. V lost 2 bases and J lost 4, with 9 bases in between. CDR3 DNA: TGTGCCAGCAGTTACGAACAGGGTTACGAGCAGTACTTC. Translation: CASSYEQGYEQYF.

The chain carries TRBV6-1 and TRBJ2-5, with D possibly matching TRBD2 (6 bases). Trimming cost V 0 bases and J 1 base, with 18 bases left between them. The germline V gene encodes CDR1 MNHNS and CDR2 SASEGT. The CDR3 extends over 18 amino acids. CDR3: CASSEAGGNSWSQETQYF. DNA of the CDR3: TGTGCCAGCAGTGAAGCCGGGGGAAATAGCTGGAGCCAAGAGACCCAGTACTTC.

This rearrangement joins TRBV5-4 to TRBJ1-2; D possibly corresponds to TRBD1 (5 bases). Trimming stripped 4 bases from V and 4 bases from J, with 17 bases between. The germline CDR1 and CDR2 sequences are SGHNT and YYREEE (reference sequence). The CDR3 length is 15 residues. The CDR3 here is CASSLPGTLPYGYTF. The CDR3 DNA reads as TGTGCCAGCAGCCTACCGGGGACCCTGCCCTATGGCTACACCTTC.